A single sample is the source of the 9 T cell receptor beta chains below, sequenced in a study of blood T cell repertoires in COVID-19. Produced via immunoSEQ multiplex PCR; TCRdb's table is partial and in-frame only. The sample carries 130,000 to 150,000 clones, more than 75% recorded once. The sample taken for sequencing was peripheral blood. The receptors originated from a man in his fifties or sixties with active or convalescent COVID-19.

This clone was recorded once. The chain links TRBV19 to TRBJ2-1; 13 positions match TRBD2. Germline lookup yields CDR1 LNHDA and CDR2 SQIVND (reference sequence). The length of the CDR3 is 15 residues. Unmatched junction bases numbered 8, after V lost 7 bases and J lost 8 bases. CDR3 sequence (DNA): TGTGCCAGTAAGGGGACTAGCGGGATGTATGATGAGCAGTTCTTC. This codes for CASKGTSGMYDEQFF.

The chain combines TRBV13 with TRBJ2-3, with a tentative D call TRBD2 (6 bases). Germline CDR1 and CDR2: PRHDT and FYEKMQ (reference sequence). This CDR3 has 15 residues. V shed 3 bases and J shed 0 bases, with 10 bases lying between them. The CDR3 coding sequence is TGTGCCAGCAGCTTGGGGGACTCGAGCACAGATACGCAGTATTTT. Residues: CASSLGDSSTDTQYF.

This clone was counted a single time. This sequence joins TRBV24-1 and TRBJ2-2; 14 nucleotides agree with TRBD2. The CDR3 has 18 amino acids. V was pared by 5 bases and J by 3 bases, with 7 bases of the junction left unmatched. CDR1 and CDR2 (germline): KGHDR, SFDVKD. The CDR3 spells CATSATGLAGVYTGELFF. In DNA, the CDR3 is TGTGCCACCAGTGCCACGGGACTAGCGGGAGTCTACACCGGGGAGCTGTTTTTT.

The chain combines TRBV18 with TRBJ1-2, with D hard to call. The V and J ends lost 2 bases and 6 bases respectively, with 10 bases between them. Looked up from germline, CDR1 is KGHSH and CDR2 is LQKENI. This CDR3 contains 13 residues. As DNA, the CDR3 is TGTGCCAGCTCACCATGGCCTAGAGATGGCTACACCTTC. Amino acids: CASSPWPRDGYTF.

This clone was picked up a small number of times. This chain uses TRBV7-9 with TRBJ1-6; D call uncertain. This CDR3 is 14 amino acids long. V was clipped by 6 bases and J by 8 bases, with 14 bases between them. Germline loops: CDR1 SEHNR, CDR2 FQNEAQ (reference sequence). CDR3 DNA: TGTGCCAGCAGGCTCACCCTCGAGGATTCACCCCTCCACTTT. It translates to CASRLTLEDSPLHF. Filled out from reference TRBV7-9 and TRBJ1-6, the complete variable domain reads DTGVSQNPRHKITKRGQNVTFRCDPISEHNRLYWYRQTLGQGPEFLTYFQNEAQLEKSRLLSDRFSAERPKGSFSTLEIQRTEQGDSAMYLCASRLTLEDSPLHFGNGTRLTVT.

The chain has TRBV11-1 and TRBJ1-4; no clear D. The CDR3 length is 11 residues. V dropped 6 bases and J dropped 5 bases, with 4 bases sitting between them. Germline V CDR1 and CDR2: SGHAT, FQDESV (reference sequence). This chain's CDR3 is CASSMNEKLFF. DNA of the CDR3: TGTGCCAGCAGTATGAATGAAAAACTGTTTTTT.

The CDR3 loop is CAISEPWTGRTEAFF. The CDR3 DNA reads as TGTGCCATCAGTGAGCCGTGGACAGGTCGGACTGAAGCTTTCTTT. V and J are TRBV10-3 and TRBJ1-1; TRBD1 aligns across 7 bases. This CDR3 contains 15 residues. V gave up 2 bases and J gave up 5 bases; unmatched junction bases: 8. The germline V gene encodes CDR1 ENHRY and CDR2 SYGVKD.

This clone came up a few times. This chain uses TRBV4-3 with TRBJ1-4; the D gene is possibly TRBD1 (5 bases). Trimming took off 4 bases at V and 5 bases at J, with 17 bases between the two ends. Germline V gene lookup returns CDR1 LGHNA and CDR2 YSLEER. This CDR3 contains 16 residues. CDR3 protein: CASSLDWGETNEKLFF. Written as DNA, the CDR3 is TGCGCCAGCAGCCTCGACTGGGGGGAGACAAATGAAAAACTGTTTTTT.

This clone has more than one count but fewer than ten. The rearrangement uses TRBV27 and TRBJ2-3; D possibly corresponds to TRBD1 (5 bases). V was trimmed by 6 bases and J by 3 bases, leaving 16 bases between them. The CDR3 is made up of 15 amino acids. Germline V gives CDR1 MNHEY, CDR2 SMNVEV (reference sequence). The CDR3 is CASSLGQGWTDTQYF. The CDR3 nucleotides read TGTGCCAGCAGCCTAGGGCAGGGCTGGACAGATACGCAGTATTTT.